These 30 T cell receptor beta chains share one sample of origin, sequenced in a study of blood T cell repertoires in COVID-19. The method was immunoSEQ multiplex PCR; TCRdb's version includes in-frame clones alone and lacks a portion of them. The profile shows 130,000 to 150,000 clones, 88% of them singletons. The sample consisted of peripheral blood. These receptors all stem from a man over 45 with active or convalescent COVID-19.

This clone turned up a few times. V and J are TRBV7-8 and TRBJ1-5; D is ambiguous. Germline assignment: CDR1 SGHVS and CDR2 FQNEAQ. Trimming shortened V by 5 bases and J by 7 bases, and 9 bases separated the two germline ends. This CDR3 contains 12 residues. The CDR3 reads CASSPQLQPQHF. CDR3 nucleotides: TGTGCCAGCAGCCCCCAACTCCAGCCCCAGCATTTT.

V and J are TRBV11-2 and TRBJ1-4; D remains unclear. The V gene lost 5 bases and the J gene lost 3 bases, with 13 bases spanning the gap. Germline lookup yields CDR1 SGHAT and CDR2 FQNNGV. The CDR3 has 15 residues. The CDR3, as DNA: TGTGCCAGCAGCCTGAGAACGGTTGCTAATGAAAAACTGTTTTTT. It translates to CASSLRTVANEKLFF.

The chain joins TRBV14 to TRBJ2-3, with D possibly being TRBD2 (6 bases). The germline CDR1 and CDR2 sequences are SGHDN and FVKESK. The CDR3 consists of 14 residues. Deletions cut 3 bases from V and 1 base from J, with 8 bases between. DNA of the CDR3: TGTGCCAGCAGCCATTTAGCGGGCACAGATACGCAGTATTTT. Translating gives CASSHLAGTDTQYF.

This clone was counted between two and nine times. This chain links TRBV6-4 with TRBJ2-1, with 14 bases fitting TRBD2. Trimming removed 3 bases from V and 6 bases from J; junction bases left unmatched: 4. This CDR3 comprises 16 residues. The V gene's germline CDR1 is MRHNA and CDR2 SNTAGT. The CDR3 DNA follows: TGTGCCAGCAGTGAGTCCGGGACTAGCGGGAGCAATGAGCAGTTCTTC. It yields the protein CASSESGTSGSNEQFF.

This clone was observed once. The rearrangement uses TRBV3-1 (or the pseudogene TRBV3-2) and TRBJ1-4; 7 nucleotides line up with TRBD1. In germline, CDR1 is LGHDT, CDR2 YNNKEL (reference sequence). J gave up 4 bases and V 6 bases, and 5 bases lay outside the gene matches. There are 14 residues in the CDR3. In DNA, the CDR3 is TGTGCCAGCAGTCAGACAGGGAGTAATGAAAAACTGTTTTTT. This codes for CASSQTGSNEKLFF.

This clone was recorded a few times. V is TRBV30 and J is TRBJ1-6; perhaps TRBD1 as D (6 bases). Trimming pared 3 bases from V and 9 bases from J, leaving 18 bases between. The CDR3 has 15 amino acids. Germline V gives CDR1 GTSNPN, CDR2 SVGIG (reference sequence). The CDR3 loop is CAWSFENRESSPLHF. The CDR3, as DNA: TGTGCCTGGAGCTTCGAGAACAGGGAGAGTTCACCCCTCCACTTT. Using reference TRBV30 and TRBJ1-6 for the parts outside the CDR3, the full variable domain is SQTIHQWPATLVQPVGSPLSLECTVEGTSNPNLYWYRQAAGRGLQLLFYSVGIGQISSEVPQNLSASRPQDRQFILSSKKLLLSDSGFYLCAWSFENRESSPLHFGNGTRLTVT.

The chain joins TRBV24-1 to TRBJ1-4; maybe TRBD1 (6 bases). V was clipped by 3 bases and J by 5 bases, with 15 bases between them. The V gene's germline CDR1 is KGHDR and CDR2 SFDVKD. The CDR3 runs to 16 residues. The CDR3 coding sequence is TGTGCCACCAGTGATCACCGGGACACCGCGAATGAAAAACTGTTTTTT. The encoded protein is CATSDHRDTANEKLFF.

In nucleotides, the CDR3 is TGTGCCAGCAGCTTAGCGGGGAGCTCCTACAATGAGCAGTTCTTC. Translation: CASSLAGSSYNEQFF. V usage is TRBV5-8 and J usage is TRBJ2-1; 7 positions match TRBD2. Trimming took 2 bases from V and 0 from J; bases not matched to a gene: 2. CDR1 and CDR2 from the germline V gene are SGHTS and YDEGEE. CDR3 length: 15 residues.

CDR3 sequence: CASRIAGAGTDTQYF. CDR3 bases: TGTGCCAGCAGGATAGCGGGAGCGGGTACAGATACGCAGTATTTT. The chain joins TRBV7-2 to TRBJ2-3; 9 bases are a match to TRBD2. Germline-derived CDR1 and CDR2 are SGHTA and FQGNSA. The V gene end was trimmed by 6 bases and the J gene end by 3 bases; junction bases not matched to a gene: 7. The CDR3 has 15 amino acids.

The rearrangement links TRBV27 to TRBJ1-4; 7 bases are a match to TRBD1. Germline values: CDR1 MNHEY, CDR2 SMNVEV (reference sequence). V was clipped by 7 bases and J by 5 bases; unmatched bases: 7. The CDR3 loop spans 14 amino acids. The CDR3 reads CASKPTGRNEKLFF. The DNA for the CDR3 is TGTGCCAGCAAACCGACAGGGCGGAATGAAAAACTGTTTTTT.

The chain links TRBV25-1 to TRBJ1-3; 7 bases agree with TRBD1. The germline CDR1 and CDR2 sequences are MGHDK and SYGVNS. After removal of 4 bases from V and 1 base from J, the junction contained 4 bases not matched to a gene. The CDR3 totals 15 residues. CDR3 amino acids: CASSVTGFSGNTIYF. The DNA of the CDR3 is TGTGCCAGCAGTGTGACAGGGTTTTCTGGAAACACCATATATTTT. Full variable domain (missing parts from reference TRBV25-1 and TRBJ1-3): EADIYQTPRYLVIGTGKKITLECSQTMGHDKMYWYQQDPGMELHLIHYSYGVNSTEKGDLSSESTVSRIRTEHFPLTLESARPSHTSQYLCASSVTGFSGNTIYFGEGSWLTVV.

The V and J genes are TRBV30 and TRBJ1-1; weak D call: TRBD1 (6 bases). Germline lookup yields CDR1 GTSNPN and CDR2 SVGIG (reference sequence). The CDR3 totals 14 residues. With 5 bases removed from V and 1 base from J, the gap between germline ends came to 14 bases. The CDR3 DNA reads TGTGCCTGGGGATTAGGACAGCCGAACACTGAAGCTTTCTTT. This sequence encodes CAWGLGQPNTEAFF.

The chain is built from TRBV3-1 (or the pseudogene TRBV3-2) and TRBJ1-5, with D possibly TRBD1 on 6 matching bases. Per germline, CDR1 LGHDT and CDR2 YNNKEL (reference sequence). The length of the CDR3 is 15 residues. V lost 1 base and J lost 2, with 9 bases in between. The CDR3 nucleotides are TGTGCCAGCAGCCAAGGAGGGGGAGGCAATCAGCCCCAGCATTTT. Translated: CASSQGGGGNQPQHF.

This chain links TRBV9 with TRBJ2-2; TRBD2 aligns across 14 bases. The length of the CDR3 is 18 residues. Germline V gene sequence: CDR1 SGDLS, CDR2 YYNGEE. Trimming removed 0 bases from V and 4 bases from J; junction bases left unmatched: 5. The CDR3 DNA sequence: TGTGCCAGCAGCGTAGTTGGACTAGCGGGAGGAGGCACCGGGGAGCTGTTTTTT. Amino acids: CASSVVGLAGGGTGELFF.

The CDR3 is CASSNLLPGLASDTQYF. CDR3 nucleotides: TGTGCCAGCAGCAATCTTTTACCGGGACTAGCATCAGATACGCAGTATTTT. The rearrangement links TRBV7-2 to TRBJ2-3; TRBD2 matches at 9 bases. CDR1 is SGHTA and CDR2 is FQGNSA in the germline V gene. The CDR3 runs 17 residues. With 5 bases clipped from V and 4 bases from J, the junction kept 13 bases outside the gene matches.

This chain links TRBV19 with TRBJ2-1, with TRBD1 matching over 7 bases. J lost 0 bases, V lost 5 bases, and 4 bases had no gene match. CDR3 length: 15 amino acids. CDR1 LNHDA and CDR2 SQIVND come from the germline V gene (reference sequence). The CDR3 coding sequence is TGTGCCAGTAGTCCGGGACAGCACTCCTACAATGAGCAGTTCTTC. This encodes CASSPGQHSYNEQFF.

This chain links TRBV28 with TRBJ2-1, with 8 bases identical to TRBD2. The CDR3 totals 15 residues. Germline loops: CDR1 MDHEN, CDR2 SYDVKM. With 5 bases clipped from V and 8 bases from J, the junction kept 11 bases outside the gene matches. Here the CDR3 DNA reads TGTGCCAGCAGTCCTCCCAGCGGGAGAATCTATGAGCAGTTCTTC. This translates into CASSPPSGRIYEQFF.

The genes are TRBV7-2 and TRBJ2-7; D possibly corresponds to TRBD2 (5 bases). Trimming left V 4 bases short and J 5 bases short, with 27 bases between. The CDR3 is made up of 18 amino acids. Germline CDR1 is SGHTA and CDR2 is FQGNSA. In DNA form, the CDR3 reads TGTGCCAGCAGCTCCCACCCCCCGGGGTTTAGTGGGCCAGACGAGCAGTACTTC. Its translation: CASSSHPPGFSGPDEQYF.

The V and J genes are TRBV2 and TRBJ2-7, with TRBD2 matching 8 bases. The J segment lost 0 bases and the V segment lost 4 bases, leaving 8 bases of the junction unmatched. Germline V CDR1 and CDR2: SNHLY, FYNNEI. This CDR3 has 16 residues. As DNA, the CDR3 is TGTGCCAGCAGTGGTGGTCTAGCGGGTAGCTCCTACGAGCAGTACTTC. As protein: CASSGGLAGSSYEQYF.

The DNA of the CDR3 is TGCAGCGTTGGGCGGGACTCCTACAATGAGCAGTTCTTC. Translated: CSVGRDSYNEQFF. The gene calls are TRBV29-1 and TRBJ2-1, with TRBD2 as a possible D gene (6 bases). CDR1 SQVTM and CDR2 ANQGSEA come from the germline V gene. V lost 4 bases to trimming and J lost 0 bases, with 7 bases between them. This CDR3 spans 13 amino acids.

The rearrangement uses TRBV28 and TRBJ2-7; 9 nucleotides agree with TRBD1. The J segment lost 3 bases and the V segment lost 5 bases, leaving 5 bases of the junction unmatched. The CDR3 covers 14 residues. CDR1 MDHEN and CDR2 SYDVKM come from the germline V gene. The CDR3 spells CASSTTGQGYEQYF. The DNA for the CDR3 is TGTGCCAGCAGTACGACGGGACAGGGCTACGAGCAGTACTTC.

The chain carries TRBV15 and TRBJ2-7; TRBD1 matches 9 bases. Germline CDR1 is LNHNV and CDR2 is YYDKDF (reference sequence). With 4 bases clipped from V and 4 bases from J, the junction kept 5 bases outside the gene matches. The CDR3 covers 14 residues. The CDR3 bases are TGTGCCACCAGCAAAGACAGGGGGGTATACGAGCAGTACTTC. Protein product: CATSKDRGVYEQYF.

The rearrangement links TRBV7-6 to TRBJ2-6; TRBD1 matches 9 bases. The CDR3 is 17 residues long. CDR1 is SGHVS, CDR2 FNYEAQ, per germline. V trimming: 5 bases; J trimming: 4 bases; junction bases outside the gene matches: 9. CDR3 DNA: TGTGCCAGCAGCCCCGGACAGGGGTGGGGAGGGGCCAACGTCCTGACTTTC. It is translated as CASSPGQGWGGANVLTF.

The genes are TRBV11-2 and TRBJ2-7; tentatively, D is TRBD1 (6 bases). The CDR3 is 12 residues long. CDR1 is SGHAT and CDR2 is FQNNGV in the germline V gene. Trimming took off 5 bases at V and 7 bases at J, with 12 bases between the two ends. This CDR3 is CASSRQEWEQYF. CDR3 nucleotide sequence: TGTGCCAGCAGCCGACAGGAGTGGGAGCAGTACTTC.

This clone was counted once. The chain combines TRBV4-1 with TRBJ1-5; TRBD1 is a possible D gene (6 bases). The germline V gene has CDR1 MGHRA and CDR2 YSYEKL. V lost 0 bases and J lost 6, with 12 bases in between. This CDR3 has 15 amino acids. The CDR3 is CASSQDAGGRQPQHF. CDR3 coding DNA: TGCGCCAGCAGCCAAGATGCCGGGGGGCGTCAGCCCCAGCATTTT.

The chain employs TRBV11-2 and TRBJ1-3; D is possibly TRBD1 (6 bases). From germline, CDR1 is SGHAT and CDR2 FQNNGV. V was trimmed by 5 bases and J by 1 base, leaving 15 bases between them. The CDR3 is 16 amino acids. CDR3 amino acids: CASSRWGGASGNTIYF. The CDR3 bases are TGTGCCAGCAGCCGTTGGGGGGGGGCATCTGGAAACACCATATATTTT.

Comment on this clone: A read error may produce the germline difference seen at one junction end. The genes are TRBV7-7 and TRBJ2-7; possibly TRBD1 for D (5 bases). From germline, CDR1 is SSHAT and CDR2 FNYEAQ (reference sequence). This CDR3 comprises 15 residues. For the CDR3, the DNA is TGTGCTAGCAGCTTAGGGCAGGGAAGCACCTACGAGCAGTACTTC. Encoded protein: CASSLGQGSTYEQYF.

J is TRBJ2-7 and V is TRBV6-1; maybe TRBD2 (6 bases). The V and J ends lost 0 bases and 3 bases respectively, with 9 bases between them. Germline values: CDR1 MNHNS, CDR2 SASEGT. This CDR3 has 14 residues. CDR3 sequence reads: CASSEAGGGYEQYF. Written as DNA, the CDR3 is TGTGCCAGCAGTGAAGCGGGGGGTGGCTACGAGCAGTACTTC.

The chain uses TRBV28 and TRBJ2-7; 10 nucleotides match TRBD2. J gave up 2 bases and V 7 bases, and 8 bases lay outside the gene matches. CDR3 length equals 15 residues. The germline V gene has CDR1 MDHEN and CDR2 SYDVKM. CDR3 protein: CASIKGLAQTYEQYF. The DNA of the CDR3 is TGTGCCAGCATCAAGGGACTAGCGCAAACCTACGAGCAGTACTTC.

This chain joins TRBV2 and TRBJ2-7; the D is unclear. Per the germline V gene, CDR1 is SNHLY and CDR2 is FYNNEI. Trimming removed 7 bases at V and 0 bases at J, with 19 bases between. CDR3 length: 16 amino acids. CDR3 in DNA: TGTGCCAGCACCTTCGCCTTAGATAAAAGCTCCTACGAGCAGTACTTC. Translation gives CASTFALDKSSYEQYF. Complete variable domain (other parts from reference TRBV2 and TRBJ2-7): EPEVTQTPSHQVTQMGQEVILRCVPISNHLYFYWYRQILGQKVEFLVSFYNNEISEKSEIFDDQFSVERPDGSNFTLKIRSTKLEDSAMYFCASTFALDKSSYEQYFGPGTRLTVT.